This T cell receptor beta chain was found in a study of identical twins. The CDR3 has 14 residues. CDR1 LGHDT and CDR2 YNNKEL come from the germline V gene (reference sequence). The V end lost 2 bases, the J end lost 9 bases, and 14 bases lay between the germline ends. TCRdb passed the 5' RACE reads through MiXCR, listing each CDR3 protein once. The sample records fewer than 350,000 distinct CDR3 sequences, less than 9% being singletons. In this sample, this clonotype turned up many times. A further study also used this sample, focusing on yellow fever vaccine responses in identical twins.

The chain employs TRBV3-1 and TRBJ2-4; D unclear. The sequence was collected from a young woman in good health. Input material: memory (CD45RO+) T cells sorted from blood. CDR3 sequence: CASSQHGQGGIQYF. CDR3 nucleotides: TGTGCCAGCAGCCAACACGGCCAAGGCGGCATTCAGTACTTC.